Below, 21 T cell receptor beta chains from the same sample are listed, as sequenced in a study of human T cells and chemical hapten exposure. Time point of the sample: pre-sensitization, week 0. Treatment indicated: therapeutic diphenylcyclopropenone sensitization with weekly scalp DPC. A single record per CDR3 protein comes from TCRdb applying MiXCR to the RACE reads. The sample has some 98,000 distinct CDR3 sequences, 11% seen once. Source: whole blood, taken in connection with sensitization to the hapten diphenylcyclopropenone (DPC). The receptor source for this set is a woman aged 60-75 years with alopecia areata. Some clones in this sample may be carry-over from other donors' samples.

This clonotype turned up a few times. CDR3 protein: CASSEGGQFYEQYF. The CDR3 DNA follows: TGTGCCAGCAGTGAAGGGGGACAGTTTTACGAGCAGTACTTC. The rearrangement uses TRBV2 and TRBJ2-7, with TRBD1 matching over 7 bases. V dropped 1 base and J dropped 4; count of bases not matched to a gene: 4. Germline assignment: CDR1 SNHLY and CDR2 FYNNEI. This CDR3 is 14 amino acids long.

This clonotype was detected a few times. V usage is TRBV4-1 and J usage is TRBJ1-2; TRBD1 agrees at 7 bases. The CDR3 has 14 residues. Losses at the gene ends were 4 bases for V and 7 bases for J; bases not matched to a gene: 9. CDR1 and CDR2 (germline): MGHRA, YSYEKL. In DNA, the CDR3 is TGCGCCAGCAGCCTCGCCGACAGGGCTGTTGGCTACACCTTC. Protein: CASSLADRAVGYTF.

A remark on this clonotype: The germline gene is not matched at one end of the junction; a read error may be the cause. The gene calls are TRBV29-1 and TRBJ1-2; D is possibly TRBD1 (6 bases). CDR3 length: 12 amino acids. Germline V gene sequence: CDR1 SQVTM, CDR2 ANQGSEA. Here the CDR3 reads CSVDRGGYGDTF. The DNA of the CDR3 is TGCAGCGTTGACAGGGGTGGCTATGGCGACACCTTC.

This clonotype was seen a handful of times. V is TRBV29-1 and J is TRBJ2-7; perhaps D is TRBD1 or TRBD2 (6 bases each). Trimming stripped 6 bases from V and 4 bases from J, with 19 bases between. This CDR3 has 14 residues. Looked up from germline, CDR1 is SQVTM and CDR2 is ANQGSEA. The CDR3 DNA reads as TGCAGCGTAAAGACTCCGGGGGCCCTTTACGAGCAGTACTTC. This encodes CSVKTPGALYEQYF.

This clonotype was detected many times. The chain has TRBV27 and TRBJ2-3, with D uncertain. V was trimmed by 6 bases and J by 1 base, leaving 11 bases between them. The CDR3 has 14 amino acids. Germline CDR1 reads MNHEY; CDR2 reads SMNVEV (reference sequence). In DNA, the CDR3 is TGTGCCAGCAGCTCATTGGACGGCACAGATACGCAGTATTTT. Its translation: CASSSLDGTDTQYF.

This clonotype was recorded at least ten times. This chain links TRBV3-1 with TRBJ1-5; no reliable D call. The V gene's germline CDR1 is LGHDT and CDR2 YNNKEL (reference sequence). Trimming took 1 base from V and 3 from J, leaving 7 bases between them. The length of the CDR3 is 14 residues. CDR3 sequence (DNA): TGTGCCAGCAGCCAAGGGCCATTCAATCAGCCCCAGCATTTT. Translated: CASSQGPFNQPQHF.

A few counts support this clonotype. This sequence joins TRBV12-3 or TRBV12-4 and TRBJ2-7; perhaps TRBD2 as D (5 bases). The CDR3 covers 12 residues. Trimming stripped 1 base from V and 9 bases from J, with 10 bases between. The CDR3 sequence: CASSLVGVGQYF. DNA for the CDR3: TGTGCCAGCAGTTTAGTCGGGGTCGGGCAGTACTTC.

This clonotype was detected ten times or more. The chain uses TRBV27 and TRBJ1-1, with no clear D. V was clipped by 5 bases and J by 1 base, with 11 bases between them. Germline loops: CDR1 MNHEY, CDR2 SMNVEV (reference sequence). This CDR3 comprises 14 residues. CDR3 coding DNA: TGTGCCAGCAGTCGCACTAGTGGGAACACTGAAGCTTTCTTT. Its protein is CASSRTSGNTEAFF.

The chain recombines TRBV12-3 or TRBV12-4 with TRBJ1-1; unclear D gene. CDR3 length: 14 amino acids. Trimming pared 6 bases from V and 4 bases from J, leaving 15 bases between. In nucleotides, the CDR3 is TGTGCCAGCAGAGAACAGATTCTGGGCACTGAAGCTTTCTTT. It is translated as CASREQILGTEAFF.

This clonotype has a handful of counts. Written as DNA, the CDR3 is TGTGCCAGCAGCCGGGGGTACCGACGGGACACAGATACGCAGTATTTT. This encodes CASSRGYRRDTDTQYF. This chain joins TRBV5-6 and TRBJ2-3, with a weak D call TRBD2 (6 bases). Trimming cost V 4 bases and J 2 bases, with 17 bases left between them. Germline V gene lookup returns CDR1 SGHDT and CDR2 YYEEEE. The CDR3 is made up of 16 amino acids.

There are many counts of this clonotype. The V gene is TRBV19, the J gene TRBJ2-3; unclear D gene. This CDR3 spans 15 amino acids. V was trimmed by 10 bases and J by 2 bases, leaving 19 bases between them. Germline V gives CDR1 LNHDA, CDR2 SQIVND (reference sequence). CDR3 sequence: CATQRSRSVTDTQYF. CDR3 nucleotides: TGTGCCACCCAACGATCGAGGTCAGTCACAGATACGCAGTATTTT. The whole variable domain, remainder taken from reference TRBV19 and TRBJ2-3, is DGGITQSPKYLFRKEGQNVTLSCEQNLNHDAMYWYRQDPGQGLRLIYYSQIVNDFQKGDIAEGYSVSREKKESFPLTVTSAQKNPTAFYLCATQRSRSVTDTQYFGPGTRLTVL.

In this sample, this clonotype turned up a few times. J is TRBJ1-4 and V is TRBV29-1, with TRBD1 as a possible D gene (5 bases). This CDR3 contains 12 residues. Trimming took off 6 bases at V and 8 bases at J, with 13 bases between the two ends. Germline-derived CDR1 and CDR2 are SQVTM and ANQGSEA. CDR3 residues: CSVVQAGEKLFF. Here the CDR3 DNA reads TGCAGCGTGGTACAGGCGGGCGAAAAACTGTTTTTT.

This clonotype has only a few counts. This chain's CDR3 is CASSAHESSYEQYF. Written as DNA, the CDR3 is TGTGCCAGCAGTGCCCACGAGAGCTCCTACGAGCAGTACTTC. The chain is built from TRBV25-1 and TRBJ2-7; D call uncertain. CDR1 is MGHDK and CDR2 is SYGVNS in the germline V gene. Trimming cost V 4 bases and J 0 bases, with 10 bases left between them. CDR3 length: 14 amino acids.

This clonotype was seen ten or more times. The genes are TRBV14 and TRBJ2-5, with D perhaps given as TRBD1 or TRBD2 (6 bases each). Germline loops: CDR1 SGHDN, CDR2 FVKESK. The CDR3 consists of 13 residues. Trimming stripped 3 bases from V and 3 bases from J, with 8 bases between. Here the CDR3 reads CASSQGGEETQYF. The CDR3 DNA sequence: TGTGCCAGCAGCCAGGGGGGCGAAGAGACCCAGTACTTC.

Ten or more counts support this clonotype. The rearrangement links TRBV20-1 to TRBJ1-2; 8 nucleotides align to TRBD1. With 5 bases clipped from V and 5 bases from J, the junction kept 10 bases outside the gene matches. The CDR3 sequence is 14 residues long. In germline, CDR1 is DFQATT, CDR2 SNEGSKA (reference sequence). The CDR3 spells CSAHPGGSLYGYTF. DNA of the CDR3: TGCAGTGCTCATCCAGGGGGCTCCCTATATGGCTACACCTTC.

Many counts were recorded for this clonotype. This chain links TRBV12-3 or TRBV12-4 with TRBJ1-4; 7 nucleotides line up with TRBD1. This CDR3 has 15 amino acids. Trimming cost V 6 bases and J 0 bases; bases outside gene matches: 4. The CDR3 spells CASSLGQATNEKLFF. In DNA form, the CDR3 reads TGTGCCAGCAGCCTTGGACAGGCAACTAATGAAAAACTGTTTTTT.

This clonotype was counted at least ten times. The CDR3 reads CASSVGLAGTDTQYF. DNA of the CDR3: TGTGCCAGCAGCGTGGGCCTAGCGGGTACAGATACGCAGTATTTT. The chain combines TRBV9 with TRBJ2-3; TRBD2 matches 8 bases. Trimming took 2 bases from V and 3 from J; bases not matched to a gene: 5. The germline gives CDR1 SGDLS, CDR2 YYNGEE. CDR3 size: 15 residues.

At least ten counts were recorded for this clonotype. CDR3 region: CASSLARGAADYTQYF. The CDR3 DNA follows: TGTGCCAGCAGCTTAGCTCGAGGTGCTGCCGATTATACGCAGTATTTT. The rearrangement links TRBV7-9 to TRBJ2-3; D remains unclear. Germline CDR1 and CDR2: SEHNR and FQNEAQ (reference sequence). This CDR3 is built from 16 residues. V was cut by 0 bases and J by 7 bases, with 17 bases left in between.

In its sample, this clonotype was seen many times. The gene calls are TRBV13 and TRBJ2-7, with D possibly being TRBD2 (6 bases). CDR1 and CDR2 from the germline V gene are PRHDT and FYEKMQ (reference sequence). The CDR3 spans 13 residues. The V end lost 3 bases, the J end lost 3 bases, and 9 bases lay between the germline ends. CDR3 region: CASSLAGGYEQYF. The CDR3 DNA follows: TGTGCCAGCAGCTTGGCCGGGGGCTACGAGCAGTACTTC. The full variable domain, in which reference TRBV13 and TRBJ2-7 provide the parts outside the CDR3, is AAGVIQSPRHLIKEKRETATLKCYPIPRHDTVYWYQQGPGQDPQFLISFYEKMQSDKGSIPDRFSAQQFSDYHSELNMSSLELGDSALYFCASSLAGGYEQYFGPGTRLTVT.

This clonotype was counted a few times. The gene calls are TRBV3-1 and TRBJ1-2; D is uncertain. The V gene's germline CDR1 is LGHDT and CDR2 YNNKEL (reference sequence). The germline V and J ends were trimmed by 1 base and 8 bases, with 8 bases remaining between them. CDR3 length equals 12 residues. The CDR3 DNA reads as TGTGCCAGCAGCCAAGTCATGGGGGGCTACACCTTC. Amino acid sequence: CASSQVMGGYTF.

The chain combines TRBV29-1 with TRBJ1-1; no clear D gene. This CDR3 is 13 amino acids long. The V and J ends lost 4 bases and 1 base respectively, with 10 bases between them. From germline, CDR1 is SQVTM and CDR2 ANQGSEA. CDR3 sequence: CSVGRQPNTEAFF. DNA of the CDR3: TGCAGCGTTGGGAGACAACCGAACACTGAAGCTTTCTTT.